This T cell receptor (beta chain) was identified during a study of OX40 agonist ivuxolimab in advanced cancers. Overall study results and limits: Within 6 weeks, CD4+ and CD8+ blood T cells expanded clonally at 0.1 to 3.0 mg/kg.

CDR3 length: 15 amino acids. V gave up 5 bases and J gave up 2 bases; unmatched junction bases: 5. CDR1 and CDR2 (germline): SGHAT, FQNNGV. Sequencing used immunoSEQ multiplex PCR; TCRdb keeps in-frame clones, though not all of them. The table lists about 83,000 clones, 80% to 95% of them singletons. Worth noting for this clone: What it binds is unknown.

Sample: CD4+ or CD8+ T cells sorted from blood, taken in a trial of the OX40 agonist ivuxolimab. The chain couples TRBV11-2 to TRBJ2-7; 11 positions agree with TRBD1. The clonotype originates from an adult with an advanced solid tumor such as melanoma, head and neck, liver or kidney cancer. CDR3 residues: CASSPWTGGTYEQYF. DNA for the CDR3: TGTGCCAGCAGCCCGTGGACAGGGGGCACCTACGAGCAGTACTTC.